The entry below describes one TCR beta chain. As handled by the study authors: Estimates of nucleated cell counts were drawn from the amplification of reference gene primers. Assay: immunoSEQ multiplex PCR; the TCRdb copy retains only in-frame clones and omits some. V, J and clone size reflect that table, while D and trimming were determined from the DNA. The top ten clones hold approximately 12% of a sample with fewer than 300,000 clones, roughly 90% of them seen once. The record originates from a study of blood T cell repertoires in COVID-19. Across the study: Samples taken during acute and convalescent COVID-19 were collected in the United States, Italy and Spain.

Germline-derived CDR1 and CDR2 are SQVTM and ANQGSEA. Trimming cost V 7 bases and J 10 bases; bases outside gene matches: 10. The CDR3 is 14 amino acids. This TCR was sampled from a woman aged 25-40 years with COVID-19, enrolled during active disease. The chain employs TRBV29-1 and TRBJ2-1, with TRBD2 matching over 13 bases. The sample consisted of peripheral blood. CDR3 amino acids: CSARLAGGFEEQFF. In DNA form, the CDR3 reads TGCAGCGCAAGACTAGCGGGGGGCTTCGAGGAGCAGTTCTTC.